This TCR beta chain was observed in a study of blood T cell repertoires in COVID-19. Study-level information: Samples came from the United States, Italy and Spain, spanning acute and convalescent COVID-19.

Generated by immunoSEQ multiplex PCR, the TCRdb table keeps only in-frame clones and is missing some. The sample has 150,000 to 200,000 clones, roughly nine tenths seen once; the top ten hold approximately 0.75%. The sequence was obtained from a woman aged 70 to 79 with acute or convalescent COVID-19. Material: peripheral blood.

The CDR3 DNA is TGTGCCAGCAGCTTACTAGCGGGAGATGCTGGTGGCAATGAGCAGTTCTTC. This sequence encodes CASSLLAGDAGGNEQFF. The chain employs TRBV5-5 and TRBJ2-1; 11 positions agree with TRBD2. There are 17 residues in the CDR3. Trimming at V came to 2 bases and at J to 6 bases, leaving 10 bases not matched to a gene. The germline gives CDR1 SGHKS, CDR2 YYEKEE (reference sequence).